This T cell receptor beta chain is drawn from a study of cytomegalovirus exposure and HLA in healthy donors. Study information: The 95 to 150 validation repertoires used the same platform as the 500 to 700 first-cohort repertoires, a later analysis reported. Findings and caveats of the study: Cytomegalovirus status was reportedly diagnosed by the classifier with high specificity and sensitivity.

Germline V gene sequence: CDR1 SGDLS, CDR2 YYNGEE. With 7 bases removed from V and 4 bases from J, the gap between germline ends came to 26 bases. CDR3 length equals 17 residues. Produced via immunoSEQ multiplex PCR; TCRdb's table is partial and in-frame only. Here the sample spans 130,000 or so clones, about 90% being singletons. Of note for this clone: No antigen is known for it.

Material: PBMCs. The receptor was isolated from a woman between 18 and 29 years old in good health and CMV-seronegative. The chain uses TRBV9 and TRBJ1-1, with D tentatively TRBD1 (5 bases). CDR3 DNA: TGTGCCAGCGAAACGACAGAGGGGACTGGTGAGGGCACTGAAGCTTTCTTT. Amino acid sequence: CASETTEGTGEGTEAFF.